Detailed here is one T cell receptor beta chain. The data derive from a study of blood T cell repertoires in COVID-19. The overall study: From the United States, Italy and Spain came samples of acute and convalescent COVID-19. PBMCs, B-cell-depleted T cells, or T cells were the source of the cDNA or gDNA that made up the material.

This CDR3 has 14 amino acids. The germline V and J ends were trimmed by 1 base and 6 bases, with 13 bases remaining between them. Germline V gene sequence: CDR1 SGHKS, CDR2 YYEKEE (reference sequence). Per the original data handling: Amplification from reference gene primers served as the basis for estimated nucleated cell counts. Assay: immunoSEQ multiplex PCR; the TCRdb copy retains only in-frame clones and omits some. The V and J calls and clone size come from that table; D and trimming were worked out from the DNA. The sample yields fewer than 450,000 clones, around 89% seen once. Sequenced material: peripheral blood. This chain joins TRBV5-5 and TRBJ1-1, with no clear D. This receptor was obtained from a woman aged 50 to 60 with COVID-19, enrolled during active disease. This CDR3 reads CASSLLTGRSEAFF. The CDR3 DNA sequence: TGTGCCAGCAGCTTGCTCACGGGGAGGTCTGAAGCTTTCTTT. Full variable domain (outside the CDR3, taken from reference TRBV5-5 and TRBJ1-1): DAGVTQSPTHLIKTRGQQVTLRCSPISGHKSVSWYQQVLGQGPQFIFQYYEKEERGRGNFPDRFSARQFPNYSSELNVNALLLGDSALYLCASSLLTGRSEAFFGQGTRLTVV.